The 32 T cell receptor beta chains listed next were all sequenced from one sample in a study of T cell responses to AZD1222 COVID-19 vaccine. Only in-frame clones appear in the TCRdb table, and some are missing; sequencing was by immunoSEQ multiplex PCR. Altogether around 200,000 clones are present, over 90% being singletons, with the ten largest covering 3.5% to 4.5%. Sequences were derived from peripheral blood, sampled on day 0 of AZD1222 vaccination. The receptors originated from an adult in good health.

The CDR3 spells CASSQGGEPPTNEQFF. DNA of the CDR3: TGTGCCAGCAGCCAAGGCGGGGAGCCTCCCACCAATGAGCAGTTCTTC. The chain carries TRBV3-1 (or the pseudogene TRBV3-2) and TRBJ2-1; D is perhaps TRBD2 (6 bases). Trimming pared 1 base from V and 6 bases from J, leaving 16 bases between. Germline V CDR1 and CDR2: LGHDT, YNNKEL (reference sequence). The length of the CDR3 is 16 residues.

This sequence joins TRBV3-1 (or the pseudogene TRBV3-2) and TRBJ1-2; TRBD1 is a possible D gene (5 bases). The germline V gene encodes CDR1 LGHDT and CDR2 YNNKEL (reference sequence). The CDR3 loop spans 15 amino acids. V lost 4 bases and J lost 2, with 14 bases in between. CDR3 protein: CASSRDGVSNYGYTF. For the CDR3, the DNA is TGTGCCAGCAGCCGGGACGGAGTTTCGAACTATGGCTACACCTTC.

The rearrangement uses TRBV7-2 and TRBJ2-4; weak D call: TRBD1 (6 bases). The CDR3 is 17 amino acids. Trimming removed 1 base at V and 5 bases at J, with 18 bases between. Germline-derived CDR1 and CDR2 are SGHTA and FQGNSA. Here the CDR3 DNA reads TGTGCCAGCAGCTTAGTTATTGGCAGGGGCCGAGAAAACATTCAGTACTTC. Protein product: CASSLVIGRGRENIQYF.

The chain links TRBV5-4 to TRBJ2-2, with TRBD1 as a possible D gene (5 bases). The CDR3 length is 13 residues. The V gene's germline CDR1 is SGHNT and CDR2 YYREEE (reference sequence). Trimming pared 5 bases from V and 7 bases from J, leaving 12 bases between. CDR3 protein: CASRRGYGGELFF. The CDR3 coding sequence is TGTGCCAGCAGAAGGGGCTATGGCGGGGAGCTGTTTTTT.

J is TRBJ2-2 and V is TRBV29-1; possibly TRBD1 for D (6 bases). This CDR3 has 17 amino acids. Germline V lookup: CDR1 SQVTM, CDR2 ANQGSEA. V lost 3 bases and J 6 bases, leaving 23 bases between the germline ends. The CDR3 reads CSVEVPIQGLLPGELFF. CDR3 nucleotides: TGCAGCGTTGAGGTACCTATACAGGGTCTTCTGCCCGGGGAGCTGTTTTTT.

V and J are TRBV2 and TRBJ2-5, with D tentatively TRBD1 (5 bases). This CDR3 region has 13 residues. V shed 4 bases and J shed 5 bases, with 11 bases lying between them. Looked up from germline, CDR1 is SNHLY and CDR2 is FYNNEI. The CDR3 here is CASSVGQWETQYF. The CDR3 coding sequence is TGTGCCAGCAGTGTAGGACAATGGGAGACCCAGTACTTC.

This clone was observed once. This sequence joins TRBV12-3 or TRBV12-4 and TRBJ1-3; D not resolved. Trimming removed 6 bases at V and 5 bases at J, with 8 bases between. This CDR3 is 12 amino acids long. CDR3 bases: TGTGCCAGCAGGCCGTCAAGAAACACCATATATTTT. The encoded protein is CASRPSRNTIYF.

The rearrangement links TRBV6-5 to TRBJ1-1; no clear D. The germline V gene encodes CDR1 MNHEY and CDR2 SVGAGI. CDR3 size: 14 residues. The V gene lost 2 bases and the J gene lost 0 bases, with 7 bases spanning the gap. In DNA, the CDR3 is TGTGCCAGCAGTTACAGTGGAGTGAACACTGAAGCTTTCTTT. Translating it yields CASSYSGVNTEAFF.

This chain links TRBV7-2 with TRBJ2-5, with 7 nucleotides matching TRBD2. There are 15 residues in the CDR3. The V gene end was trimmed by 7 bases and the J gene end by 5 bases; junction bases not matched to a gene: 13. CDR1 is SGHTA and CDR2 is FQGNSA in the germline V gene. CDR3 sequence (DNA): TGTGCCAGCACTAAACCTGGACTAGACCGGGAGACCCAGTACTTC. Protein sequence: CASTKPGLDRETQYF.

The chain carries TRBV5-1 and TRBJ1-2; a weak D match, TRBD1 (5 bases). From germline, CDR1 is SGHRS and CDR2 YFSETQ. There are 14 residues in the CDR3. V shed 2 bases and J shed 3 bases, with 11 bases lying between them. The CDR3 coding sequence is TGCGCCAGCAGCTTTGTTGACAGACACTATGGCTACACCTTC. As protein: CASSFVDRHYGYTF.

The chain links TRBV7-9 to TRBJ1-1; no reliable D call. CDR1 is SEHNR, CDR2 FQNEAQ, per germline (reference sequence). Trimming took off 4 bases at V and 9 bases at J, with 15 bases between the two ends. The CDR3 sequence is 13 residues long. The CDR3 sequence is CASSSPTRFKAFF. CDR3 DNA: TGTGCCAGCAGCTCCCCGACACGGTTTAAAGCTTTCTTT.

This chain joins TRBV7-8 and TRBJ1-1; D is ambiguous. Germline lookup yields CDR1 SGHVS and CDR2 FQNEAQ. V was trimmed by 0 bases and J by 7 bases, leaving 6 bases between them. The CDR3 totals 12 residues. CDR3 sequence (DNA): TGTGCCAGCAGCTTAGCATGGGATGAAGCTTTCTTT. As protein: CASSLAWDEAFF.

The rearrangement uses TRBV27 and TRBJ2-1; 13 bases line up with TRBD2. V shed 2 bases, J shed 6 bases, and the junction held 7 bases outside the gene matches. Germline CDR1 reads MNHEY; CDR2 reads SMNVEV (reference sequence). This CDR3 has 17 amino acids. The chain's CDR3 is CASSLRLAGGGSNEQFF. CDR3 in DNA: TGTGCCAGCAGTTTAAGACTAGCGGGAGGTGGGAGCAATGAGCAGTTCTTC.

The chain couples TRBV6-5 to TRBJ2-3, with 7 bases lining up with TRBD2. Unmatched junction bases numbered 12, after V lost 4 bases and J lost 5 bases. The CDR3 length is 16 residues. Looked up from germline, CDR1 is MNHEY and CDR2 is SVGAGI. CDR3 residues: CASSSFGGRIIDTQYF. The CDR3 bases are TGTGCCAGCAGTTCCTTTGGCGGGAGAATTATAGATACGCAGTATTTT.

This clone was recorded only once. The CDR3 loop reads CASSVRTGSYEQYF. As DNA, the CDR3 is TGTGCCAGCAGTGTCCGGACAGGCTCCTACGAGCAGTACTTC. This sequence joins TRBV27 and TRBJ2-7; 7 bases fit TRBD1. CDR3 size: 14 residues. The germline V gene has CDR1 MNHEY and CDR2 SMNVEV (reference sequence). Trimming cost V 5 bases and J 0 bases; bases outside gene matches: 4.

The chain uses TRBV19 and TRBJ2-3; 11 nucleotides match TRBD2. Germline-derived CDR1 and CDR2 are LNHDA and SQIVND (reference sequence). The CDR3 spans 14 residues. V lost 8 bases and J lost 7; bases outside the gene matches: 8. DNA of the CDR3: TGTGCCAGTTTGTTAACTAGCGGGAGTAATACGCAGTATTTT. The encoded protein is CASLLTSGSNTQYF.

The CDR3 protein is CASSLAPTYEQYF. As DNA, the CDR3 is TGCGCCAGCAGCTTGGCCCCCACCTACGAGCAGTACTTC. The chain couples TRBV5-1 to TRBJ2-7; no definite D call. Deletions cut 0 bases from V and 2 bases from J, with 6 bases between. The CDR3 length is 13 residues. Looked up from germline, CDR1 is SGHRS and CDR2 is YFSETQ.

The CDR3: CASSRQQGNWGYTF. The CDR3 coding sequence is TGTGCCAGCAGTCGCCAACAGGGGAACTGGGGCTACACCTTC. This chain connects TRBV27 to TRBJ1-2, with TRBD1 identical over 7 bases. Germline CDR1 is MNHEY and CDR2 is SMNVEV (reference sequence). J was trimmed by 8 bases and V by 5 bases; bases with no gene match: 11. The CDR3 length is 14 residues.

The chain couples TRBV7-9 to TRBJ2-4, with D perhaps given as TRBD1 or TRBD2 (5 bases each). The germline gives CDR1 SEHNR, CDR2 FQNEAQ (reference sequence). This CDR3 has 14 amino acids. Trimming removed 4 bases at V and 2 bases at J, with 9 bases between. The CDR3 sequence is CASSWDGSKNIQYF. Written as DNA, the CDR3 is TGTGCCAGCAGCTGGGACGGATCCAAAAACATTCAGTACTTC.

This clone showed up just once. The rearrangement joins TRBV7-2 to TRBJ1-6; tentatively, D is TRBD1 (5 bases). The V and J ends lost 3 bases and 7 bases respectively, with 13 bases between them. Germline loops: CDR1 SGHTA, CDR2 FQGNSA. This CDR3 contains 15 residues. The CDR3 nucleotides read TGTGCCAGCAGCTTGTCGTGGGGCCTGAATTCACCCCTCCACTTT. It translates to CASSLSWGLNSPLHF.

The chain uses TRBV12-3 or TRBV12-4 and TRBJ2-2; D call uncertain. CDR3 length equals 12 residues. V was trimmed by 5 bases and J by 9 bases, leaving 10 bases between them. In DNA form, the CDR3 reads TGTGCCAGCAGTCGCGGTGTCAGGGAGCTGTTTTTT. It translates to CASSRGVRELFF.

V gene TRBV19 combines with J gene TRBJ2-2; TRBD1 aligns across 8 bases. The V and J ends lost 7 bases and 6 bases, in that order; junction bases with no gene match: 10. Looked up from germline, CDR1 is LNHDA and CDR2 is SQIVND (reference sequence). This CDR3 is built from 15 residues. The CDR3 here is CASKGQGSFSGELFF. In DNA form, the CDR3 reads TGTGCCAGTAAAGGACAGGGTAGTTTCTCCGGGGAGCTGTTTTTT. Based on the CDR3 plus reference TRBV19 and TRBJ2-2, the full variable domain is DGGITQSPKYLFRKEGQNVTLSCEQNLNHDAMYWYRQDPGQGLRLIYYSQIVNDFQKGDIAEGYSVSREKKESFPLTVTSAQKNPTAFYLCASKGQGSFSGELFFGEGSRLTVL.

The genes are TRBV10-3 and TRBJ1-1; D is ambiguous. The CDR3 runs 15 residues. V gave up 4 bases and J gave up 1 base, with 13 bases separating them. Germline loops: CDR1 ENHRY, CDR2 SYGVKD. The CDR3, as DNA: TGTGCCATCAGTGTAAGGTTAAGTCAGAACACTGAAGCTTTCTTT. Its translation is CAISVRLSQNTEAFF.

The chain is built from TRBV18 and TRBJ1-1; D is perhaps TRBD1 (6 bases). Germline assignment: CDR1 KGHSH and CDR2 LQKENI. This CDR3 spans 16 amino acids. The V gene lost 1 base and the J gene lost 0 bases, with 12 bases spanning the gap. In DNA, the CDR3 is TGTGCCAGCTCACCACGGGAGGGGGAGATGAACACTGAAGCTTTCTTT. Its translation: CASSPREGEMNTEAFF.

The chain is built from TRBV18 and TRBJ1-2, with TRBD1 identical over 10 bases. Losses at the gene ends were 6 bases for V and 8 bases for J; bases not matched to a gene: 6. Germline assignment: CDR1 KGHSH and CDR2 LQKENI. The CDR3 totals 13 residues. Here the CDR3 reads CASSGTGVLGYTF. CDR3 sequence (DNA): TGTGCCAGCTCCGGGACAGGGGTGCTCGGCTACACCTTC.

The chain carries TRBV4-1 and TRBJ1-1; D not resolved. CDR3 length equals 14 residues. Per germline, CDR1 MGHRA and CDR2 YSYEKL. V lost 2 bases, J lost 11 bases, and 18 bases lay in between. The CDR3, as DNA: TGCGCCAGCAGCCAACAACCGACCGGAAGCACGGCTTTCTTT. Protein product: CASSQQPTGSTAFF.

The chain combines TRBV30 with TRBJ1-2; the match to TRBD1 covers 8 bases. The ends lost 0 bases at V and 8 bases at J; junction bases unmatched: 8. The CDR3 runs to 14 residues. CDR1 is GTSNPN and CDR2 is SVGIG in the germline V gene (reference sequence). CDR3 amino acids: CAWSVRQGALGYTF. For the CDR3, the DNA is TGTGCCTGGAGTGTTCGGCAGGGGGCGCTGGGCTACACCTTC.

The chain is built from TRBV19 and TRBJ2-1, with 9 bases identical to TRBD1. The CDR3 is 14 residues long. With V trimmed by 9 bases and J by 9 bases, 12 bases remained unmatched. Germline lookup yields CDR1 LNHDA and CDR2 SQIVND (reference sequence). CDR3 coding DNA: TGTGCCAGCGGAACGGACAGGGGATGGGGTGAGCAGTTCTTC. Protein product: CASGTDRGWGEQFF.

The chain couples TRBV11-3 to TRBJ2-5; D is perhaps TRBD2 (7 bases). The V gene lost 8 bases and the J gene lost 5 bases, with 24 bases spanning the gap. The CDR3 spans 16 residues. Per germline, CDR1 SGHNT and CDR2 YENEEA. The chain's CDR3 is CASSRGRGALGETQYF. The CDR3 DNA reads TGTGCCAGCTCCAGGGGTCGGGGGGCCCTCGGGGAGACCCAGTACTTC.

This chain uses TRBV7-9 with TRBJ2-7; 9 bases map to TRBD1. In germline, CDR1 is SEHNR, CDR2 FQNEAQ (reference sequence). CDR3 size: 16 residues. The V and J ends lost 4 bases and 2 bases, in that order; junction bases with no gene match: 9. The CDR3 sequence is CASSYQTGGNTYEQYF. CDR3 bases: TGTGCCAGCAGCTACCAGACAGGGGGAAACACCTACGAGCAGTACTTC.

This chain connects TRBV11-3 to TRBJ2-1, with D possibly called TRBD1 or TRBD2 (5 bases each). Germline V gene data show CDR1 as SGHNT and CDR2 as YENEEA. The CDR3 totals 15 residues. Trimming removed 6 bases from V and 3 bases from J, with 15 bases in between. The CDR3 region has the DNA TGTGCCAGCAGAAAAAGAGGGGTGGGCTACAATGAGCAGTTCTTC. It is translated as CASRKRGVGYNEQFF.

The CDR3 DNA sequence: TGTGCCAGCAGCGTAGGATACAATGAGCAGTTCTTC. Translated, it gives CASSVGYNEQFF. V usage is TRBV9 and J usage is TRBJ2-1; D unresolved. The length of the CDR3 is 12 residues. Germline values: CDR1 SGDLS, CDR2 YYNGEE. With 0 bases removed from V and 4 bases from J, the gap between germline ends came to 2 bases.